This TCR beta chain was captured by sequencing in a study of cytomegalovirus exposure and HLA in healthy donors (dated by TCRdb to the late 2010s). About the full investigation: The approximately 710 repertoires of the first cohort and the 95 to 150 validation repertoires were produced on the same platform, according to a later analysis. The study was designed to test whether signatures of past pathogen exposure could be identified by cataloging public T cell receptors. Besides the first cohort of approximately 710 subjects, a separate validation cohort made up of roughly 130 different subjects was used. The study combined high-throughput TCR immunosequencing, statistical association of individual TCRs with disease status, and machine learning to predict cytomegalovirus infection status.

Study-level results and caveats: The validation cohort had no HLA typing available for a later analysis, so co-occurrence within that cohort was assessed over all 110 or so repertoires. Of the cluster scores, 90% to 95% were above 0 in a later analysis, which found that TCRs clustered in the first cohort also tended to co-occur in the approximately 130 validation repertoires. Across donors, most TCR sequences were observed very rarely, whereas some public TCRs were present in many individuals. The authors suggested that the approach could potentially be generalized to other disease states and immunological phenotypes. The classifier was reported to diagnose cytomegalovirus status with high specificity and sensitivity in both the original cohort and the validation cohort. A total of fewer than 200 TCR beta chains were listed by the study as associated with cytomegalovirus. In vitro tests confirmed that a few of the cytomegalovirus-associated TCR beta chains recognize cytomegalovirus antigens.

In regard to this clone: Its antigen remains undetermined. It has no much larger one-base neighbor in the sample; base qualities were not kept.

Donors formed part of the validation cohort, which comprised 95 to 150 subjects and was distinct from the first cohort of under 850 subjects. Receptor amplification or capture employed the immunoSEQ multiplex PCR assay. Processing in the source paper ran as follows. To diagnose cytomegalovirus status from the catalog of TCR beta chain sequences, a statistical classification framework was built. The table was pulled from immuneACCESS by TCRdb, which kept in-frame rearrangements only. Such tables lose some clones; where checked, under half of the loss comes from unresolved V genes, and the rest has no known cause. D and trimming come from the DNA, and the V and J calls and clone size come from that table. In this sample the table shows 60,000 to 70,000 clones, around nine tenths of which occur a single time. The ten largest clones add up to around 1.8% of the sample. Sequenced: PBMCs. The sequence came from a woman aged 18-29 years in good health and CMV-seronegative.

The CDR3 protein sequence reads: CASSFVSGGFSSYNEQFF. Here is the DNA: TGCGCCAGCAGCTTTGTGTCGGGGGGGTTCAGCTCCTACAATGAGCAGTTCTTC. The sequence is built from TRBV5-1 and TRBJ2-1, with 8 bases aligning to TRBD2. The germline V gene supplies CDR1 SGHRS and CDR2 YFSETQ. Trimmed from V: 2 bases; trimmed from J: 0 bases; junction bases lacking a gene match: 10. The CDR3 contains 18 residues, cysteine and phenylalanine counted. Left in the record is the CDR3 DNA by itself, 54 bases read in frame from the first base.